This entry lists 3 T cell receptor beta chains sequenced from one sample in a study of shared clonotypes between healthy human individuals. Profiling relied on immunoSEQ multiplex PCR, and the TCRdb table lists in-frame clones only, not all of them. The sample consists of some 2,000,000 clones, 85% to 95% of them appearing once. The sequenced sample consisted of naive CD4+ T cells sorted from blood. Stated subset: CD45RA+ positively selected. These receptors were taken from a man aged 18 to 30 in good health.

The chain joins TRBV10-3 to TRBJ2-3, with TRBD2 as a possible D gene (6 bases). Trimming removed 3 bases from V and 2 bases from J, with 15 bases in between. The germline gives CDR1 ENHRY, CDR2 SYGVKD. The CDR3 is 16 amino acids. The CDR3 loop is CAISDITVADTDTQYF. The CDR3 DNA is TGTGCCATCAGTGACATCACGGTAGCGGACACAGATACGCAGTATTTT.

This chain joins TRBV28 and TRBJ2-7; 11 nucleotides match TRBD2. The CDR3 consists of 15 residues. CDR1 is MDHEN, CDR2 SYDVKM, per germline. With V trimmed by 7 bases and J by 0 bases, 5 bases remained unmatched. The chain's CDR3 is CASTVTSGASYEQYF. Written as DNA, the CDR3 is TGTGCCAGCACCGTGACTAGCGGGGCCTCCTACGAGCAGTACTTC.

This chain links TRBV28 with TRBJ2-7; D remains unclear. The CDR3 sequence is 12 residues long. CDR1 and CDR2 from the germline V gene are MDHEN and SYDVKM. Trimming took 4 bases from V and 0 from J, leaving 4 bases between them. The CDR3 spells CASSSYSYEQYF. CDR3 bases: TGTGCCAGCAGTTCATACTCCTACGAGCAGTACTTC.